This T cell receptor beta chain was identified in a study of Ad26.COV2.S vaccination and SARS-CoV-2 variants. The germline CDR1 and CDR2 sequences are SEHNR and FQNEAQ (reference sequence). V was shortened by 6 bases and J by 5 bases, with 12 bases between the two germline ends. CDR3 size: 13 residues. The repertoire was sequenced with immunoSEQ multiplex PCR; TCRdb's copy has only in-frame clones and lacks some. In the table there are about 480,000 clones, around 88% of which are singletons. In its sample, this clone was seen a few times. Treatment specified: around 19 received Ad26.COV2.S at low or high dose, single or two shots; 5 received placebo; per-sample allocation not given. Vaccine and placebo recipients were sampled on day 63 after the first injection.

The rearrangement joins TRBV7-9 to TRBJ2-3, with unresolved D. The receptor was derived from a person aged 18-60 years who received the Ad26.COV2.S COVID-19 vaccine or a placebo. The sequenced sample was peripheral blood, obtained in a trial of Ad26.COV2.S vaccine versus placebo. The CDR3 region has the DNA TGTGCCAGCAGTTCTAGGGTGGAAGATACGCAGTATTTT. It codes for CASSSRVEDTQYF.